Described below is a single T cell receptor (beta chain) sequence and its context. The antigen remains undetermined. The data were obtained in a study of shared clonotypes between healthy human individuals. Study-wide results and caveats: Across four donors, naive CD4 shared 5% to 6.5%, naive CD8 approximately 3.5%, memory CD4 approximately 2.5%, memory CD8 approximately 0.4%.

Libraries were prepared by immunoSEQ multiplex PCR; TCRdb keeps only in-frame clonotypes and omits some of them. The top ten hold 0.39% of the sample, which has 2.3 million or so clones, 85% to 95% seen once. Trimming shortened V by 0 bases and J by 5 bases, and 9 bases separated the two germline ends. Germline CDR1 and CDR2: MNHEY and SVGAGI. This CDR3 contains 14 residues. Specimen: naive CD4+ T cells from PBMCs. Subset specified: CD45RA+ positively selected. The V gene is TRBV6-5, the J gene TRBJ2-3; D unclear. This clonotype was obtained from a man aged 18 to 35 in good health. Some clones in this sample may be carry-over from other donors' samples. The CDR3 sequence is CASSYSPRGDTQYF. The CDR3 DNA is TGTGCCAGCAGTTACTCACCCCGCGGAGATACGCAGTATTTT.